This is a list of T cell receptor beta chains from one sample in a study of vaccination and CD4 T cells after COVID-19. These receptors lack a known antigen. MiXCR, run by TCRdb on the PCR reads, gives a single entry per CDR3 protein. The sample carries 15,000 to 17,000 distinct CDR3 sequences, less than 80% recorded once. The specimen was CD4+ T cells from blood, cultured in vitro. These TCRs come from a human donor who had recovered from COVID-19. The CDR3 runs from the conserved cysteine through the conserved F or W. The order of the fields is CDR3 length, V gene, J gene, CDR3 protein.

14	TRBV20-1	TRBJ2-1	CSARDGRSYNEQFF
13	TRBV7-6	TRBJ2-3	CASSGQGRDTQYF
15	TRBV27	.	CASSESWGQTSSQYF
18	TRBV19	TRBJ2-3	CASSLDRVASGLGDTQYF
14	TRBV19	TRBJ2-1	CASSWETTYNEQFF
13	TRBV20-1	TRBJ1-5	CSARHRSNQPQHF
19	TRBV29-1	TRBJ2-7	CSVVGGLSYASRGDYEQYF
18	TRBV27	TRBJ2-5	CASSPSAFAGVSLETQYF
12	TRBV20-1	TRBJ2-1	CSVASGSNEQFF
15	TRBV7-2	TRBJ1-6	CASSPGLWDNSPLHF
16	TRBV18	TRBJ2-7	CASSPPLGVSSYEQYF
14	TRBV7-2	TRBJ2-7	CASSGGTTSYEQYF
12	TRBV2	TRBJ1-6	CARRQDNSPLHF
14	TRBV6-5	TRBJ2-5	CASSYSGGKETQYF
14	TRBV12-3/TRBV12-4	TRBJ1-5	CASSLWASNQPQHF
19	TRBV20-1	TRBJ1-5	CSAPWLRRDRGRSNQPQHF
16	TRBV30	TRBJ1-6	CAGRWGQGARNSPLHF
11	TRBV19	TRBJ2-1	CASTAGYEQFF